A selection of T cell receptor beta chains follows, all from one sample in a study of low-dose radiotherapy and immunotherapy resistance in tumors. TCRdb reprocessed the reads via MiXCR and lists one record per CDR3 protein. The table shows 64,000 or so distinct CDR3 sequences, with around 27% occurring only once. The sample was PBMCs, taken before treatment. Receptors were obtained from a male donor with rectosigmoid adenocarcinoma. Both conserved end residues are part of each CDR3. Fields, in order: V gene, D gene, J gene, CDR3 protein. A D gene is named only where the DNA matches it firmly.

TRBV20-1	-	TRBJ2-7	CSVLDPPYEQYF
TRBV2	TRBD2	TRBJ2-5	CASSEAVAGSETQYF
TRBV4-1	-	TRBJ1-1	CASSQVGGYTEAFF
TRBV6-2/TRBV6-3	-	TRBJ1-1	CASSYLRENLAEAFF
TRBV4-1	TRBD2	TRBJ2-6	CASSQAGLAASSGANVLTF
TRBV7-9	TRBD1	TRBJ1-2	CASSTTGTDYGYTF
TRBV6-2/TRBV6-3	TRBD1	TRBJ1-6	CASSYQTGSYNSPLHF
TRBV6-5	-	TRBJ2-2	CASSYSSTVNTGELFF
TRBV28	-	TRBJ2-7	CASGDLYEQYF
TRBV12-3/TRBV12-4	TRBD1	TRBJ1-3	CASSSGTERNTIYF
TRBV28	-	TRBJ1-6	CASSFSGARSSPLHF
TRBV6-1	TRBD2	TRBJ2-2	CASSEGLATGELFF
TRBV5-1	TRBD1	TRBJ2-1	CASSAYTRQGGYNEQFF
TRBV5-1	-	TRBJ2-7	CASSLEGYEQYF
TRBV18	-	TRBJ2-7	CASSPPRTPDPYEQYF
TRBV7-2	-	TRBJ1-3	CASSQQNTIYF
TRBV28	-	TRBJ1-4	CASTRAGANEKLFF
TRBV24-1	-	TRBJ2-1	CATSDLPGNNEQFF
TRBV29-1	-	TRBJ1-5	CSVEDPPQPQHF
TRBV7-9	-	TRBJ2-2	CASSFYLGQGGPGSCFF
TRBV6-2/TRBV6-3	-	TRBJ2-1	CASSYSSEYNEQFF
TRBV6-2/TRBV6-3	-	TRBJ2-3	CASRDTGGGDTQYF
TRBV19	-	TRBJ2-2	CASSEGWANTGELFF
TRBV28	TRBD2	TRBJ2-3	CASDAGGPNTQYF
TRBV26	-	TRBJ1-1	CASSFGVPSTEAFF
TRBV6-2/TRBV6-3	TRBD2	TRBJ2-7	CASSPGTSGSPYEQYF